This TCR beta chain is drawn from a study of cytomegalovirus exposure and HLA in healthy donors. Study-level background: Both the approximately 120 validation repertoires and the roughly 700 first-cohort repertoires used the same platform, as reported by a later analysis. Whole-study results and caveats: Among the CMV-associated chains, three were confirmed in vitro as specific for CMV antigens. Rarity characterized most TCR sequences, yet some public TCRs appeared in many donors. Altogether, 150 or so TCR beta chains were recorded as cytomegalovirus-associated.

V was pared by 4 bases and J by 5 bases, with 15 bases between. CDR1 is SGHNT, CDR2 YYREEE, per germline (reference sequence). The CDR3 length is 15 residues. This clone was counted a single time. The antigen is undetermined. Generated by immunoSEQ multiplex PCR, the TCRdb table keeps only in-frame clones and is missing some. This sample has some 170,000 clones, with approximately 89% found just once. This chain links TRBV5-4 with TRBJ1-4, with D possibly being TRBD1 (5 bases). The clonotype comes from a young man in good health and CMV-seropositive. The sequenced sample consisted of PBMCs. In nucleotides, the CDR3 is TGTGCCAGCAGCGGGGGAGGTTATAAGAATGAAAAACTGTTTTTT. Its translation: CASSGGGYKNEKLFF. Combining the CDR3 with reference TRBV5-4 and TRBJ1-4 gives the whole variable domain ETGVTQSPTHLIKTRGQQVTLRCSSQSGHNTVSWYQQALGQGPQFIFQYYREEENGRGNFPPRFSGLQFPNYSSELNVNALELDDSALYLCASSGGGYKNEKLFFGSGTQLSVL.